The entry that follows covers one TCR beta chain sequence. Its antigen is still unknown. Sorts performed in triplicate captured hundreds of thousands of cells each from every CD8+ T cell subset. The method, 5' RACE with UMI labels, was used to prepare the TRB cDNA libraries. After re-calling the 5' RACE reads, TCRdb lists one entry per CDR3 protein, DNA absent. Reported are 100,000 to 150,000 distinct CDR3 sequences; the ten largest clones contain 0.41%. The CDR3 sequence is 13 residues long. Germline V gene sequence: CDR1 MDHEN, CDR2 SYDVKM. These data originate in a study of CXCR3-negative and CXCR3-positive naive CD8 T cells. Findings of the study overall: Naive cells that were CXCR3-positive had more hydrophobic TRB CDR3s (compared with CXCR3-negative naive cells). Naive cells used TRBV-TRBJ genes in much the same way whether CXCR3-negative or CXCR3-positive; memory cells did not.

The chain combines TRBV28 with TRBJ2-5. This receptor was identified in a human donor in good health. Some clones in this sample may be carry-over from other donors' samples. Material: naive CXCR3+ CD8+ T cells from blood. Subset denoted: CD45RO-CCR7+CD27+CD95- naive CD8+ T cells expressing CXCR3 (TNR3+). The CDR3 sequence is CASRDDPQETQYF.